Listed here are 27 T cell receptor beta chains from one sample, sequenced in a study of T cells in Graves' hyperthyroidism and ophthalmopathy. RNA transcripts gave rise to amplified TCR beta CDR3 regions. Primed by the HTBI set, a first-round RT-PCR was run on the TCR CDR3. A single record per CDR3 protein comes from TCRdb applying MiXCR to the multiplex PCR reads. Among 450,000 to 600,000 distinct CDR3 sequences listed, just under 20% were seen once. The sample consisted of blood. Every receptor here comes from a man aged 35-49 years with Graves' ophthalmopathy.

The table lists this clonotype with many counts. V is TRBV7-8 and J is TRBJ2-2; D not certain. Deletions cut 1 base from V and 1 base from J, with 7 bases between. The CDR3 runs 15 residues. Germline V gene data show CDR1 as SGHVS and CDR2 as FQNEAQ. The DNA of the CDR3 is TGTGCCAGCAGCTTAGTTCTGTTGAACACCGGGGAGCTGTTTTTT. The encoded protein is CASSLVLLNTGELFF. Variable domain in full (rest from reference TRBV7-8 and TRBJ2-2): GAGVSQSPRYKVAKRGQDVALRCDPISGHVSLFWYQQALGQGPEFLTYFQNEAQLDKSGLPSDRFFAERPEGSVSTLKIQRTQQEDSAVYLCASSLVLLNTGELFFGEGSRLTVL.

This clonotype was seen ten or more times. V and J are TRBV20-1 and TRBJ2-3, with TRBD1 as a possible D gene (5 bases). Germline values: CDR1 DFQATT, CDR2 SNEGSKA (reference sequence). V lost 4 bases to trimming and J lost 5 bases, with 22 bases between them. This CDR3 is 16 amino acids long. The CDR3 sequence is CSAKSLWMGPQDTQYF. CDR3 DNA: TGCAGTGCTAAATCCCTTTGGATGGGGCCCCAAGATACGCAGTATTTT.

This clonotype was counted between two and nine times. V gene TRBV9 combines with J gene TRBJ2-7; D gene ambiguous. Germline CDR1 SGDLS, CDR2 YYNGEE. The germline V and J ends were trimmed by 2 bases and 3 bases, with 9 bases remaining between them. This CDR3 is built from 13 residues. The DNA of the CDR3 is TGTGCCAGCAGCGTGACTGGTTTCTACGAGCAGTACTTC. It codes for CASSVTGFYEQYF.

In its sample, this clonotype was seen many times. This sequence joins TRBV3-1 and TRBJ2-1; 11 positions agree with TRBD1. The germline V gene has CDR1 LGHDT and CDR2 YNNKEL (reference sequence). This CDR3 spans 14 amino acids. V shed 3 bases, J shed 6 bases, and the junction held 1 base outside the gene matches. The CDR3 loop reads CASSHGTGGNEQFF. CDR3 sequence (DNA): TGTGCCAGCAGCCACGGGACAGGGGGCAATGAGCAGTTCTTC.

This clonotype was observed a handful of times. The CDR3 here is CASSYDPAGGTGNTIYF. CDR3 DNA: TGTGCCAGCAGTTACGACCCAGCAGGGGGAACTGGAAACACCATATATTTT. V is TRBV7-8 and J is TRBJ1-3; 7 nucleotides line up with TRBD1. Germline lookup yields CDR1 SGHVS and CDR2 FQNEAQ. V was pared by 6 bases and J by 2 bases, with 13 bases of the junction left unmatched. The CDR3 contains 17 residues.

This clonotype was recorded many times. The junction shows a germline mismatch at one end, possibly a read error. The chain recombines TRBV27 with TRBJ1-1, with TRBD1 matching 7 bases. Per the germline V gene, CDR1 is MNHEY and CDR2 is SMNVEV (reference sequence). The CDR3 is 14 residues long. For the CDR3, the DNA is TGCGCCAGCAGCTTTCGACAGGGAGGGACTGAAGCTTTCTTT. Translation gives CASSFRQGGTEAFF.

There are many counts of this clonotype. The V gene is TRBV6-2 or TRBV6-3, the J gene TRBJ2-3, with a tentative D call TRBD2 (6 bases). This CDR3 region has 16 residues. The germline V gene encodes CDR1 MNHEY and CDR2 SVGEGT. Between the trimmed V and J ends, which lost 5 bases and 3 bases, there was a span of 18 bases. The CDR3 DNA is TGTGCCAGCAGTGACCGCTACCGGGAGATGACAGATACGCAGTATTTT. It yields the protein CASSDRYREMTDTQYF.

The sample holds many counts of this clonotype. The rearrangement joins TRBV20-1 to TRBJ2-7; D uncertain. This CDR3 is built from 14 residues. V lost 0 bases and J 1 base, leaving 10 bases between the germline ends. The V gene's germline CDR1 is DFQATT and CDR2 SNEGSKA (reference sequence). CDR3 sequence (DNA): TGCAGTGCTAGAGATGGGGTTTGGTCCTACGAGCAGTACTTC. Translating gives CSARDGVWSYEQYF.

In regard to this clonotype: One end of the junction is discordant with germline, which a read error may explain. The V and J genes are TRBV6-1 and TRBJ2-1, with 8 bases matching TRBD1. Per germline, CDR1 MNHNS and CDR2 SASEGT. The CDR3 is 15 amino acids. The CDR3 spells CASSSGGPSYTEQFF. The CDR3 DNA reads TGTGCCAGCAGTTCAGGGGGCCCCTCCTACACTGAGCAGTTCTTC.

This clonotype was observed a few times. Mismatch with germline at one junction end may stem from a read error. The V and J genes are TRBV3-1 and TRBJ1-2; D might be TRBD1 (5 bases). The germline gives CDR1 LGHDT, CDR2 YNNKEL (reference sequence). The CDR3 extends over 14 amino acids. The chain's CDR3 is CTSSYQGANYGYTF. CDR3 bases: TGTACCAGCAGCTATCAGGGTGCTAACTATGGCTACACCTTC.

The chain joins TRBV6-5 to TRBJ1-3, with TRBD1 matching over 7 bases. CDR1 and CDR2 from the germline V gene are MNHEY and SVGAGI. CDR3 size: 18 residues. V lost 0 bases to trimming and J lost 4 bases; unmatched junction nucleotides: 12. The CDR3 DNA follows: TGTGCCAGCAGTTACTCCCGGACAGGCCCCACGGGAGGAAACACCATATATTTT. Its translation is CASSYSRTGPTGGNTIYF.

This clonotype was counted a few times. The J gene is TRBJ1-1, the V gene TRBV20-1; D may be TRBD1 (5 bases). V dropped 6 bases and J dropped 2 bases, with 16 bases sitting between them. CDR1 is DFQATT and CDR2 is SNEGSKA in the germline V gene (reference sequence). This CDR3 comprises 14 residues. The CDR3 sequence is CSAAGKRANTEAFF. The CDR3 DNA reads TGCAGTGCCGCAGGGAAACGGGCTAACACTGAAGCTTTCTTT.

This chain joins TRBV6-5 and TRBJ1-3; 9 bases are shared with TRBD1. The CDR3 length is 18 residues. Germline V gene sequence: CDR1 MNHEY, CDR2 SVGAGI. After removal of 2 bases from V and 2 bases from J, the junction contained 10 bases not matched to a gene. The CDR3 loop reads CASSYSSPDRGAGNTIYF. In DNA form, the CDR3 reads TGTGCCAGCAGTTACAGTTCCCCGGACAGGGGAGCTGGAAACACCATATATTTT.

This clonotype showed up many times. The gene calls are TRBV30 and TRBJ1-4; tentatively, D is TRBD1 (5 bases). CDR1 and CDR2 from the germline V gene are GTSNPN and SVGIG (reference sequence). The V gene lost 0 bases and the J gene lost 8 bases, with 13 bases spanning the gap. The CDR3 is 14 amino acids. The chain's CDR3 is CAWSVGGTGEKLFF. In nucleotides, the CDR3 is TGTGCCTGGAGTGTGGGGGGGACGGGGGAAAAACTGTTTTTT.

This clonotype has a count of ten or more. The chain joins TRBV6-2 or TRBV6-3 to TRBJ2-7, with D hard to call. Germline lookup yields CDR1 MNHEY and CDR2 SVGEGT. Trimming cost V 0 bases and J 9 bases, with 12 bases left between them. There are 13 residues in the CDR3. CDR3 in DNA: TGTGCCAGCAGTTACTCGAGAACTTCGGGGCAGTACTTC. Amino acids: CASSYSRTSGQYF.

This clonotype was counted ten times or more. V and J are TRBV6-1 and TRBJ1-5, with D unclear. Per the germline V gene, CDR1 is MNHNS and CDR2 is SASEGT. V was cut by 7 bases and J by 2 bases, with 9 bases left in between. The CDR3 is 13 amino acids. The CDR3 DNA sequence: TGTGCCAGCATCGAGAGGGGCAATCAGCCCCAGCATTTT. It specifies CASIERGNQPQHF.

This clonotype was observed many times. The chain combines TRBV28 with TRBJ2-7; TRBD2 might be the D (5 bases). In germline, CDR1 is MDHEN, CDR2 SYDVKM. Trimming cost V 8 bases and J 0 bases, with 14 bases left between them. This CDR3 comprises 14 residues. The CDR3 bases are TGTGCCAGCCGAACCGAAGGGAGCTCCTACGAGCAGTACTTC. Encoded protein: CASRTEGSSYEQYF.

This clonotype was picked up a small number of times. This rearrangement joins TRBV7-8 to TRBJ2-7, with TRBD2 matching 9 bases. The germline V gene encodes CDR1 SGHVS and CDR2 FQNEAQ. V gave up 1 base and J gave up 2 bases; unmatched junction bases: 6. This CDR3 is 16 amino acids long. The CDR3 loop reads CASSLGLASGAYEQYF. The CDR3 nucleotides read TGTGCCAGCAGCTTAGGTTTGGCTAGCGGGGCCTACGAGCAGTACTTC.

This clonotype was detected many times. This chain connects TRBV20-1 to TRBJ1-6; D gene ambiguous. This CDR3 is 14 amino acids long. Between the trimmed V and J ends, which lost 1 base and 6 bases, there was a span of 10 bases. CDR1 is DFQATT, CDR2 SNEGSKA, per germline (reference sequence). The CDR3 region is CSARVPRSNSPLHF. The CDR3 DNA reads as TGCAGTGCTAGAGTGCCGAGGAGTAATTCACCCCTCCACTTT.

The sample holds many counts of this clonotype. The rearrangement uses TRBV7-6 and TRBJ2-3; D gene uncertain. This CDR3 spans 14 amino acids. Deletions cut 5 bases from V and 4 bases from J, with 13 bases between. Per germline, CDR1 SGHVS and CDR2 FNYEAQ. CDR3 loop: CASSPPYAADTQYF. Here the CDR3 DNA reads TGTGCCAGCAGCCCCCCATATGCCGCAGATACGCAGTATTTT.

V is TRBV11-1 and J is TRBJ1-6; D ambiguous. The CDR3 spans 18 residues. In germline, CDR1 is SGHAT, CDR2 FQDESV (reference sequence). V lost 4 bases and J 4 bases, leaving 20 bases between the germline ends. The DNA of the CDR3 is TGTGCCAGCAGCTACGGAAACGGTCCCTCCAGTTATAATTCACCCCTCCACTTT. Its translation: CASSYGNGPSSYNSPLHF.

This clonotype was detected only a few times. This rearrangement joins TRBV29-1 to TRBJ2-7, with 8 nucleotides matching TRBD1. The CDR3 runs to 12 residues. The V segment lost 7 bases and the J segment 5 bases; nucleotides outside the gene matches: 7. CDR1 SQVTM and CDR2 ANQGSEA come from the germline V gene. DNA for the CDR3: TGCAGCGCGACAGGGGTTTCCAACGAGCAGTACTTC. Its translation: CSATGVSNEQYF.

The chain carries TRBV25-1 and TRBJ1-4; D may be TRBD1 (6 bases). CDR3 length: 13 amino acids. The V and J ends lost 6 bases and 7 bases respectively, with 12 bases between them. In germline, CDR1 is MGHDK, CDR2 SYGVNS. The CDR3 bases are TGTGCCAGCAGGCTCCCCAGGGGTGAAAAACTGTTTTTT. Amino acids: CASRLPRGEKLFF. Full variable domain (outside the CDR3, taken from reference TRBV25-1 and TRBJ1-4): EADIYQTPRYLVIGTGKKITLECSQTMGHDKMYWYQQDPGMELHLIHYSYGVNSTEKGDLSSESTVSRIRTEHFPLTLESARPSHTSQYLCASRLPRGEKLFFGSGTQLSVL.

This clonotype was seen a single time. The rearrangement joins TRBV5-1 to TRBJ2-7, with D hard to call. Germline values: CDR1 SGHRS, CDR2 YFSETQ. The length of the CDR3 is 13 residues. With 4 bases removed from V and 3 bases from J, the gap between germline ends came to 11 bases. CDR3 amino acids: CASSATGYYEQYF. CDR3 coding DNA: TGCGCCAGCAGCGCGACCGGATACTACGAGCAGTACTTC.

The count of this clonotype is one. This chain joins TRBV3-1 and TRBJ2-4; D call uncertain. Germline-derived CDR1 and CDR2 are LGHDT and YNNKEL (reference sequence). The CDR3 contains 16 residues. Trimming pared 4 bases from V and 2 bases from J, leaving 15 bases between. CDR3 sequence reads: CASSPFRARTKNIQYF. The CDR3 DNA is TGTGCCAGCAGCCCATTCCGGGCGAGAACCAAAAACATTCAGTACTTC.

This clonotype came up a few times. The V call is TRBV6-2 or TRBV6-3, the J call TRBJ1-3; possibly TRBD1 for D (5 bases). V lost 3 bases, J lost 2 bases, and 14 bases lay in between. CDR1 MNHEY and CDR2 SVGEGT come from the germline V gene. The CDR3 has 16 residues. CDR3: CASSYFGRGTGNTIYF. In nucleotides, the CDR3 is TGTGCCAGCAGTTATTTCGGACGGGGGACTGGAAACACCATATATTTT.

This clonotype has at least ten counts. The J gene is TRBJ2-7, the V gene TRBV20-1; 10 bases line up with TRBD2. This CDR3 is 18 amino acids long. Germline V gene data show CDR1 as DFQATT and CDR2 as SNEGSKA (reference sequence). J was trimmed by 4 bases and V by 2 bases; bases with no gene match: 17. CDR3 amino acids: CSARSPAGGAGGIYEQYF. The DNA for the CDR3 is TGCAGTGCTAGAAGTCCCGCCGGTGGAGCGGGAGGGATTTACGAGCAGTACTTC.